This entry features one TCR beta chain sequence. Its antigen is unknown. One end of the junction does not line up with germline, which may come from a read error. These data are taken from a study of T cells in Graves' hyperthyroidism and ophthalmopathy. The germline CDR1 and CDR2 sequences are SGHDT and YYEEEE. The CDR3 has 18 amino acids. Regions amplified from RNA transcripts were the TCR beta CDR3 regions. In the first-round RT-PCR of the TCR CDR3, the HTBI primer set was used. MiXCR was run by TCRdb on the multiplex PCR reads, yielding one entry per CDR3 protein. The sample shows over 350,000 distinct CDR3 sequences, about 14% of them seen only once. Overall study findings and caveats: Ophthalmopathy prediction by the model preceded onset by a median about 6 months. Most thyroid clonotypes expanded above 0.001 appeared in blood too. Ophthalmopathy and stable hyperthyroidism were told apart by a 13 V-J model.

The sequence came from a man in his forties or fifties with Graves' ophthalmopathy. J is TRBJ2-5 and V is TRBV5-6, with TRBD1 identical over 8 bases. The sample was blood. The CDR3 nucleotides are TGTGCCAGCAGCACGGACAGGGTAATTTTGGGGGGACGCGAGACCCACTACTTC. It is translated as CASSTDRVILGGRETHYF.